A selection of T cell receptor beta chains follows, all from one sample in a study of Graves' ophthalmopathy and Graves' hyperthyroidism. TCRdb recomputed calls from the multiplex PCR reads with MiXCR, one row per CDR3 protein. This sample carries about 400,000 distinct CDR3 sequences, approximately 15% of them seen once, and the ten largest clones take roughly 7%. The sample taken for sequencing was peripheral blood. These receptors were obtained from a woman between 18 and 30 years old with stable Graves' hyperthyroidism. The CDR3 runs from the conserved cysteine through the conserved F or W. Fields, in order: CDR3 length, V gene, clone size, D gene, J gene, CDR3 DNA, CDR3 protein. The D gene is left open where the match is weak. Expanded clones get a size class; other rows say once, few or many, or leave the size out.

cdr3_length: 14; v_call: TRBV28; clone_size: many; d_call: NA; j_call: TRBJ1-3; cdr3_nt: TGTGCCAGCAGTTTCGGGGGGGGAGGAAACACCATATATTTT; cdr3_aa: CASSFGGGGNTIYF
cdr3_length: 15; v_call: TRBV10-2; clone_size: many; d_call: TRBD2; j_call: TRBJ2-7; cdr3_nt: TGCGCCAGCAGTGGTAGCGGGGGGATCTCCTACGAGCAGTACTTC; cdr3_aa: CASSGSGGISYEQYF
cdr3_length: 13; v_call: TRBV20-1; clone_size: many; d_call: NA; j_call: TRBJ2-4; cdr3_nt: TGCAGTGCTTCTACCGACAGCGGGGACATTAAGTACTTC; cdr3_aa: CSASTDSGDIKYF
cdr3_length: 15; v_call: TRBV6-4; clone_size: many; d_call: NA; j_call: TRBJ1-1; cdr3_nt: TGTGCCAGCAGTCACAGGGACGGGAGGGGCACTGAAGCTTTCTTT; cdr3_aa: CASSHRDGRGTEAFF
cdr3_length: 12; v_call: TRBV20-1; clone_size: many; d_call: NA; j_call: TRBJ2-5; cdr3_nt: TGCAGTGCTAGGGGTAGAGATGAGACCCAGTACTTC; cdr3_aa: CSARGRDETQYF
cdr3_length: 16; v_call: TRBV27; clone_size: few; d_call: TRBD1; j_call: TRBJ2-2; cdr3_nt: TGTGCCAGCAGTTTACTAACAGGGGTGGGGACCGGGGAGCTGTTTTTT; cdr3_aa: CASSLLTGVGTGELFF
cdr3_length: 13; v_call: TRBV6-5; clone_size: many; d_call: NA; j_call: TRBJ1-1; cdr3_nt: TGTGCCGTCAGGGGCCGTTTGAACACTGAAGCTTTCTTT; cdr3_aa: CAVRGRLNTEAFF
cdr3_length: 15; v_call: TRBV6-2/TRBV6-3; clone_size: many; d_call: NA; j_call: TRBJ1-5; cdr3_nt: TGTGCCAGCAGTTACCCTGGACAGACCAATCAGCCCCAGCATTTT; cdr3_aa: CASSYPGQTNQPQHF
cdr3_length: 15; v_call: TRBV12-3/TRBV12-4; clone_size: many; d_call: TRBD1; j_call: TRBJ2-5; cdr3_nt: TGTGCCAGCAGTTTAACAGGGGGCCGAGAAGAGACCCAGTACTTC; cdr3_aa: CASSLTGGREETQYF
cdr3_length: 12; v_call: TRBV10-2; clone_size: many; d_call: NA; j_call: TRBJ2-7; cdr3_nt: TGCGCCAGCAGTGTGGGGGTCTACGAGCAGTACTTC; cdr3_aa: CASSVGVYEQYF
cdr3_length: 13; v_call: TRBV27; clone_size: many; d_call: NA; j_call: TRBJ2-7; cdr3_nt: TGTGCCAGCAGTATCACAGGAGACTACGAGCAGTACTTC; cdr3_aa: CASSITGDYEQYF
cdr3_length: 14; v_call: TRBV12-3/TRBV12-4; clone_size: NA; d_call: NA; j_call: TRBJ1-5; cdr3_nt: TGTGCCAGCAGTTTATCAGGGACTATTCAGCCCCAGCATTTT; cdr3_aa: CASSLSGTIQPQHF
cdr3_length: 13; v_call: TRBV24-1; clone_size: many; d_call: TRBD1; j_call: TRBJ1-1; cdr3_nt: TGTGCCACCAGGGGACAGGAACGGACTGAAGCTTTCTTT; cdr3_aa: CATRGQERTEAFF
cdr3_length: 17; v_call: TRBV19; clone_size: once; d_call: TRBD2; j_call: TRBJ2-2; cdr3_nt: TGTGCCAGTAGTCCGTGGACTAGCGGGGCATTAACCGGGGAGCTGTTTTTT; cdr3_aa: CASSPWTSGALTGELFF
cdr3_length: 14; v_call: TRBV6-1; clone_size: many; d_call: NA; j_call: TRBJ1-2; cdr3_nt: TGTGCCAGCAGTGAATGGGTGACAAAGAATGGCTACACCTTC; cdr3_aa: CASSEWVTKNGYTF
cdr3_length: 15; v_call: TRBV12-3/TRBV12-4; clone_size: once; d_call: NA; j_call: TRBJ2-7; cdr3_nt: TGTGCCAGCAGTTTAGCGGAGGGCGATTCCTACGAGCAGTACTTC; cdr3_aa: CASSLAEGDSYEQYF
cdr3_length: 13; v_call: TRBV12-3/TRBV12-4; clone_size: many; d_call: NA; j_call: TRBJ1-2; cdr3_nt: TGTGCCAGCAGTTTAGCAGGGAGCGATGGCTACACCTTC; cdr3_aa: CASSLAGSDGYTF
cdr3_length: 15; v_call: TRBV6-1; clone_size: many; d_call: NA; j_call: TRBJ1-5; cdr3_nt: TGTGCCAGCAGTGAAGCGCGGGGGCTCAATCAGCCCCAGCATTTT; cdr3_aa: CASSEARGLNQPQHF
cdr3_length: 15; v_call: TRBV6-5; clone_size: few; d_call: NA; j_call: TRBJ1-3; cdr3_nt: TGTGCCAGCAGTTACTCCGAGAGCTCTGGAAACACCATATATTTT; cdr3_aa: CASSYSESSGNTIYF
cdr3_length: 16; v_call: TRBV6-2/TRBV6-3; clone_size: many; d_call: TRBD1; j_call: TRBJ1-2; cdr3_nt: TGTGCCAGCAGTTCGGACCGACAGGGGGCGAGTCATGGCTACACCTTC; cdr3_aa: CASSSDRQGASHGYTF
cdr3_length: 16; v_call: TRBV5-6; clone_size: NA; d_call: NA; j_call: TRBJ1-2; cdr3_nt: TGTGCCAGCAGCCAGTACTACAGGGCCTCCGGAAAGGGCTACACCTTC; cdr3_aa: CASSQYYRASGKGYTF
cdr3_length: 11; v_call: TRBV7-9; clone_size: few; d_call: NA; j_call: TRBJ1-2; cdr3_nt: TGTGCCAGCAGCCCCTTAGGACCCTACACCTTC; cdr3_aa: CASSPLGPYTF
cdr3_length: 13; v_call: TRBV11-3; clone_size: many; d_call: NA; j_call: TRBJ2-2; cdr3_nt: TGTGCCAGCAGCACCAGGGTTCCCGGGGAGCTGTTTTTT; cdr3_aa: CASSTRVPGELFF
cdr3_length: 13; v_call: TRBV7-2; clone_size: many; d_call: NA; j_call: TRBJ2-2; cdr3_nt: TGTGCCAGCAGCTTAGGAATGATCGGGGAGCTGTTTTTT; cdr3_aa: CASSLGMIGELFF
cdr3_length: 13; v_call: TRBV11-2; clone_size: many; d_call: NA; j_call: TRBJ1-1; cdr3_nt: TGTGCCAGCAGCTTATCACCCTACACTGAAGCTTTCTTT; cdr3_aa: CASSLSPYTEAFF
cdr3_length: 14; v_call: TRBV7-8; clone_size: many; d_call: NA; j_call: TRBJ1-1; cdr3_nt: TGTGCCAGCAGTCAAATCAGGGGAGGCACTGAAGCTTTCTTT; cdr3_aa: CASSQIRGGTEAFF
cdr3_length: 15; v_call: TRBV29-1; clone_size: NA; d_call: NA; j_call: TRBJ1-2; cdr3_nt: TGCAGCGTTGAAGATCGGGATAGGGCAGACTATGGCTACACCTTC; cdr3_aa: CSVEDRDRADYGYTF
cdr3_length: 15; v_call: TRBV15; clone_size: many; d_call: TRBD1; j_call: TRBJ1-1; cdr3_nt: TGTGCCACCAGCCCCGGACAGGGAAGTTGGACTGAAGCTTTCTTT; cdr3_aa: CATSPGQGSWTEAFF
cdr3_length: 13; v_call: TRBV29-1; clone_size: many; d_call: NA; j_call: TRBJ1-6; cdr3_nt: TGCAGCGTTCGGGTAGATAATAATTCACCCCTCCACTTT; cdr3_aa: CSVRVDNNSPLHF
cdr3_length: 16; v_call: TRBV7-3; clone_size: many; d_call: NA; j_call: TRBJ2-5; cdr3_nt: TGTGCCAGCAGCTTAACGGGGACCGAGTACCAAGAGACCCAGTACTTC; cdr3_aa: CASSLTGTEYQETQYF
cdr3_length: 15; v_call: TRBV4-2; clone_size: few; d_call: NA; j_call: TRBJ2-7; cdr3_nt: TGTGCCAGCAGCCAAGATGAGCAGAACTCCTACGAGCAGTACTTC; cdr3_aa: CASSQDEQNSYEQYF
cdr3_length: 16; v_call: TRBV6-2/TRBV6-3; clone_size: many; d_call: TRBD1; j_call: TRBJ1-6; cdr3_nt: TGTGCCAGCACCACCCTGGGACAGGGCTTTTACTCACCCCTCCACTTT; cdr3_aa: CASTTLGQGFYSPLHF
cdr3_length: 14; v_call: TRBV2; clone_size: NA; d_call: TRBD1; j_call: TRBJ1-1; cdr3_nt: TGTGCCAGCAGTGGGGGTGACAGGGGACCTGAAGCTTTCTTT; cdr3_aa: CASSGGDRGPEAFF
cdr3_length: 14; v_call: TRBV7-2; clone_size: many; d_call: TRBD1; j_call: TRBJ1-2; cdr3_nt: TGTGCCAGCAGCGTCGACAGGGGAATCTATGGCTACACCTTC; cdr3_aa: CASSVDRGIYGYTF
cdr3_length: 14; v_call: TRBV15; clone_size: many; d_call: NA; j_call: TRBJ1-1; cdr3_nt: TGTGCCACCAGCAGAGCACCAGGGAACACTGAAGCTTTCTTT; cdr3_aa: CATSRAPGNTEAFF
cdr3_length: 15; v_call: TRBV6-5; clone_size: many; d_call: NA; j_call: TRBJ1-1; cdr3_nt: TGTGCCAGCAGTTCCTTGACCACAGGGACGGATGAAGCTTTCTTT; cdr3_aa: CASSSLTTGTDEAFF
cdr3_length: 12; v_call: TRBV27; clone_size: many; d_call: NA; j_call: TRBJ2-7; cdr3_nt: TGTGCCAGCAGTTCGGAAGGGTACGAGCAGTACTTC; cdr3_aa: CASSSEGYEQYF
cdr3_length: 17; v_call: TRBV6-1; clone_size: many; d_call: TRBD1; j_call: TRBJ1-2; cdr3_nt: TGTGCCAGCAGATCGGGGACAGGGAGAACAGCTAACTATGGCTACACCTTC; cdr3_aa: CASRSGTGRTANYGYTF
cdr3_length: 11; v_call: TRBV6-2/TRBV6-3; clone_size: many; d_call: NA; j_call: TRBJ2-5; cdr3_nt: TGTGCCAGCAGGGAACAAGAGACCCAGTACTTC; cdr3_aa: CASREQETQYF
cdr3_length: 13; v_call: TRBV29-1; clone_size: NA; d_call: TRBD1; j_call: TRBJ2-5; cdr3_nt: TGCAGCGTTGGGGGACAGGCTGGGGTGACCCAGTACTTC; cdr3_aa: CSVGGQAGVTQYF